This T cell receptor beta chain derives from a study of cytomegalovirus exposure and HLA in healthy donors. General study findings and limits: Roughly even sequencing depth across donors was the assumption behind the presence/absence analyses. TRBV6-2, TRBV6-3 and other indistinguishable V segments were excluded.

Looked up from germline, CDR1 is SGHVS and CDR2 is FNYEAQ. The CDR3 contains 12 residues. Deletions cut 3 bases from V and 5 bases from J, with 6 bases between. Concerning this clone: Antigen specificity is unknown.

It was with 60 Vbeta and 13 Jbeta primers that the PCR ran. Some clones are missing from TCRdb's copy, which holds only in-frame ones; the method was immunoSEQ multiplex PCR. Among 150,000 to 200,000 clones listed, roughly 80% were seen once. The TCR originated in a male donor in good health and CMV-seronegative. This chain joins TRBV7-6 and TRBJ2-3; D perhaps matches TRBD2 (6 bases). Sequencing was done on a sample of PBMCs. The CDR3 DNA sequence: TGTGCCAGCAGCTTTAGCGGAGATACGCAGTATTTT. Its protein is CASSFSGDTQYF.